These 11 T cell receptor beta chains were sequenced from one sample in a study of metastatic and nonmetastatic thyroid tumors. With MiXCR, TCRdb reprocessed the PCR reads. The table includes 30,000 to 45,000 clones, 25% to 30% detected once. Not a single patient had been given any form of treatment at any point before undergoing thyroid surgery. The specimen was blood. Receptor source: a male donor with papillary thyroid cancer or a benign thyroid nodule (not recorded which). Some clones in this sample may be carry-over from other donors' samples.

This clone came up a few times. The J gene is TRBJ1-1, the V gene TRBV6-2 or TRBV6-3, with D perhaps TRBD1 (6 bases). The CDR3 covers 14 residues. Germline CDR1 reads MNHEY; CDR2 reads SVGEGT. Trimming took off 6 bases at V and 4 bases at J, with 15 bases between the two ends. This chain's CDR3 is CASRTIGGSTEAFF. DNA for the CDR3: TGTGCCAGCAGGACTATAGGGGGATCCACTGAAGCTTTCTTT.

The table lists this clone with many counts. The chain employs TRBV19 and TRBJ2-1; TRBD2 matches 9 bases. The CDR3 runs to 15 residues. The germline V gene has CDR1 LNHDA and CDR2 SQIVND (reference sequence). V dropped 3 bases and J dropped 8; count of bases not matched to a gene: 8. The CDR3 nucleotides are TGTGCCAGTAGTATCTTTCTAGCGGGATACCATGAGCAGTTCTTC. Protein: CASSIFLAGYHEQFF.

This clone was recorded at least ten times. The chain couples TRBV5-1 to TRBJ1-4; no firm D call. V lost 2 bases, J lost 3 bases, and 26 bases lay in between. Germline V gene sequence: CDR1 SGHRS, CDR2 YFSETQ. This CDR3 region has 20 residues. This CDR3 is CASSFTTSLRTLASNEKLFF. The CDR3 DNA is TGCGCCAGCAGCTTCACTACCTCCTTACGGACGCTTGCATCTAATGAAAAACTGTTTTTT.

This clone was found many times. This chain connects TRBV4-2 to TRBJ2-2, with no clear D. There are 15 residues in the CDR3. Between the trimmed V and J ends, which lost 0 bases and 4 bases, there was a span of 9 bases. Germline V CDR1 and CDR2: LGHNA, YNFKEQ. This CDR3 reads CASSQDKQSTGELFF. The CDR3 nucleotides read TGTGCCAGCAGCCAAGATAAACAGAGCACCGGGGAGCTGTTTTTT.

This sequence joins TRBV20-1 and TRBJ2-3; 8 nucleotides align to TRBD2. Germline V gene lookup returns CDR1 DFQATT and CDR2 SNEGSKA (reference sequence). The CDR3 length is 14 residues. J was trimmed by 3 bases and V by 1 base; bases with no gene match: 3. The chain's CDR3 is CSARVPGGTDTQYF. The CDR3 DNA sequence: TGCAGTGCTAGAGTACCGGGAGGGACAGATACGCAGTATTTT.

The sample holds a few counts of this clone. The chain carries TRBV20-1 and TRBJ1-1; perhaps TRBD1 as D (6 bases). In germline, CDR1 is DFQATT, CDR2 SNEGSKA (reference sequence). The V end lost 4 bases, the J end lost 5 bases, and 11 bases lay between the germline ends. This CDR3 is built from 12 residues. In DNA form, the CDR3 reads TGCAGTGCTAAGGGAGGGGGGACTGAAGCTTTCTTT. It encodes CSAKGGGTEAFF.

This clone was observed a few times. The chain uses TRBV28 and TRBJ2-2; D possibly matches TRBD1 or TRBD2 (5 bases each). V shed 0 bases and J shed 8 bases, with 10 bases lying between them. This CDR3 has 14 residues. Germline CDR1 MDHEN, CDR2 SYDVKM. CDR3 DNA: TGTGCCAGCAGTTTATGGGGGACCGAAGGGGAGCTGTTTTTT. Translation gives CASSLWGTEGELFF.

The chain combines TRBV5-1 with TRBJ2-7; weak D call: TRBD1 (5 bases). The CDR3 runs to 15 residues. Deletions cut 0 bases from V and 3 bases from J, with 13 bases between. The V gene's germline CDR1 is SGHRS and CDR2 YFSETQ. The CDR3 bases are TGCGCCAGCAGCTTGGGTGGGGCCGGAGTCTACGAGCAGTACTTC. Protein product: CASSLGGAGVYEQYF.

The genes are TRBV20-1 and TRBJ1-2; unclear D gene. Trimming removed 5 bases at V and 9 bases at J, with 10 bases between. The CDR3 covers 10 residues. Germline V gene lookup returns CDR1 DFQATT and CDR2 SNEGSKA (reference sequence). The CDR3 DNA follows: TGCAGTGCTCCCGACACAAGCTACACCTTC. It yields the protein CSAPDTSYTF.

V gene TRBV13 combines with J gene TRBJ2-2, with D unclear. The germline V gene encodes CDR1 PRHDT and CDR2 FYEKMQ (reference sequence). The CDR3 is 13 residues long. The V end lost 0 bases, the J end lost 8 bases, and 7 bases lay between the germline ends. The CDR3 reads CASSLGTWGELFF. For the CDR3, the DNA is TGTGCCAGCAGCTTAGGGACTTGGGGGGAGCTGTTTTTT. The variable domain in full, completed from reference TRBV13 and TRBJ2-2, reads AAGVIQSPRHLIKEKRETATLKCYPIPRHDTVYWYQQGPGQDPQFLISFYEKMQSDKGSIPDRFSAQQFSDYHSELNMSSLELGDSALYFCASSLGTWGELFFGEGSRLTVL.

By proportion, this clone is medium-sized. The chain carries TRBV6-1 and TRBJ1-4; 9 bases agree with TRBD1. The CDR3 length is 15 residues. The J segment lost 8 bases and the V segment lost 0 bases, leaving 4 bases of the junction unmatched. Per the germline V gene, CDR1 is MNHNS and CDR2 is SASEGT. The CDR3 protein is CASSEATGGGEKLFF. CDR3 nucleotides: TGTGCCAGCAGTGAAGCGACAGGGGGAGGGGAAAAACTGTTTTTT.